A selection of T cell receptor beta chains follows, all from one sample in a study of blood T cell dynamics during melanoma immunotherapy. The data were produced by immunoSEQ multiplex PCR, yet TCRdb's version contains in-frame clones alone and is incomplete. The sample includes 11,000 or so clones, around 82% of them seen just once. Sequenced here: blood, sampled from a patient treated with checkpoint blockade. These receptors all come from a human donor with melanoma. The CDR3 runs from the conserved cysteine through the conserved F or W. The D gene is left open where the match is weak. Size is omitted from some rows. Given values are once, few, many or a class for expanded clones.

TRBD1	TRBJ2-1	NA	TRBV5-1	CASSPGTGLYNEQFF	TGCGCCAGCAGCCCCGGGACAGGTCTTTACAATGAGCAGTTCTTC
TRBD1	TRBJ2-7	NA	TRBV2	CASTGTGEKNEQYF	TGTGCCAGCACCGGGACAGGGGAAAAGAACGAGCAGTACTTC
NA	TRBJ1-1	NA	TRBV30	CAWSVGGEAFF	TGTGCCTGGAGTGTAGGGGGGGAAGCTTTCTTT
TRBD1	TRBJ2-1	NA	TRBV10-3	CAISGDRLGYNEQFF	TGTGCCATCAGTGGGGACAGGCTGGGCTACAATGAGCAGTTCTTC
NA	TRBJ2-7	NA	TRBV6-5	CASSWALYEQYF	TGTGCCAGCAGTTGGGCCCTATACGAGCAGTACTTC
NA	TRBJ2-7	few	TRBV7-2	CASSRTGTQRYEQYF	TGTGCCAGCAGCCGGACCGGGACACAACGTTACGAGCAGTACTTC
NA	TRBJ1-3	NA	TRBV7-3	CASSLQRTCSSGNTIYF	TGTGCCAGCAGCTTACAAAGGACCTGTAGCTCTGGAAACACCATATATTTT
TRBD2	TRBJ2-7	NA	TRBV5-4	CASSEGLAGESSYEQYF	TGTGCCAGCAGCGAAGGACTAGCGGGGGAAAGCTCCTACGAGCAGTACTTC
NA	TRBJ1-5	NA	TRBV4-3	CASSQDWVNQPQHF	TGCGCCAGCAGCCAGGATTGGGTAAATCAGCCCCAGCATTTT
NA	TRBJ1-2	NA	TRBV4-3	CASSQDLPGAYGYTF	TGCGCCAGCAGCCAAGATCTTCCGGGTGCATATGGCTACACCTTC
TRBD1	TRBJ2-1	NA	TRBV4-1	CASSRGQGASRSYNEQFF	TGCGCCAGCAGCCGAGGACAGGGGGCCTCCCGCTCCTACAATGAGCAGTTCTTC
NA	TRBJ2-7	NA	TRBV7-2	CACCPPWNGSYEQYF	TGTGCCTGCTGTCCCCCCTGGAACGGGTCCTACGAGCAGTACTTC
TRBD2	TRBJ2-3	NA	TRBV5-4	CASKPSGGGAEDTQYF	TGTGCCAGTAAGCCTTCGGGCGGGGGGGCCGAGGATACGCAGTATTTT
NA	TRBJ1-3	once	TRBV6-5	CASSYGGGSGNTIYF	TGTGCCAGCAGTTACGGGGGAGGCTCTGGAAACACCATATATTTT
TRBD1	TRBJ1-1	NA	TRBV6-5	CASSFRGLLNTEAFF	TGTGCCAGCAGTTTTAGGGGGCTCCTGAACACTGAAGCTTTCTTT
TRBD1	TRBJ2-5	NA	TRBV2	CASYPGTGFRETQYF	TGTGCCAGTTACCCCGGGACAGGGTTTCGAGAGACCCAGTACTTC
NA	TRBJ2-3	NA	TRBV19	CASSLTGTDTQYF	TGTGCCAGTAGCCTGACTGGCACAGATACGCAGTATTTT
NA	TRBJ2-5	NA	TRBV9	CASSVAVGGETQYF	TGTGCCAGCAGCGTAGCTGTAGGGGGAGAGACCCAGTACTTC
TRBD2	TRBJ2-5	NA	TRBV14	CASSQDNSRAGGETQYF	TGTGCCAGCAGCCAAGATAACAGCAGAGCGGGGGGGGAGACCCAGTACTTC
NA	TRBJ2-7	NA	TRBV5-5	CASRLVAYEQYF	TGTGCCAGCAGACTTGTTGCCTACGAGCAGTACTTC
NA	TRBJ1-2	few	TRBV10-3	CAISQDSYGYTF	TGTGCCATCAGTCAGGACAGCTATGGCTACACCTTC
NA	TRBJ1-2	few	TRBV11-2	CASSSLQGNYGYTF	TGTGCCAGCAGCTCGCTGCAGGGAAACTATGGCTACACCTTC
NA	TRBJ2-1	NA	TRBV30	CAWRGLGEQFF	TGTGCCTGGAGGGGGCTGGGTGAGCAGTTCTTC
TRBD2	TRBJ2-3	few	TRBV7-9	CASSFESGGASDTQYF	TGTGCCAGCAGCTTCGAAAGCGGGGGGGCCAGCGATACGCAGTATTTT
NA	TRBJ2-3	NA	TRBV4-1	CASSHRNLGESSTDTQYF	TGCGCCAGCAGCCACCGAAACCTAGGGGAATCTAGCACAGATACGCAGTATTTT
NA	TRBJ2-7	NA	TRBV28	CASKRLVRSPYEQYF	TGTGCCAGCAAAAGGCTAGTCAGGAGTCCCTACGAGCAGTACTTC
NA	TRBJ2-7	NA	TRBV28	CASTPSTVSYEQYF	TGTGCCAGCACTCCCTCGACAGTTTCCTACGAGCAGTACTTC
NA	TRBJ1-2	NA	TRBV27	CASSLGRAGSGYTF	TGTGCCAGCAGTTTAGGGAGGGCAGGGTCCGGCTACACCTTC
TRBD1	TRBJ2-7	NA	TRBV7-2	CASSLTGVEQYF	TGTGCCAGCAGCTTAACAGGGGTCGAGCAGTACTTC
NA	TRBJ2-1	NA	TRBV27	CASSPGTYNEQFF	TGTGCCAGCAGTCCCGGGACGTACAATGAGCAGTTCTTC
TRBD1	TRBJ1-3	once	TRBV5-4	CASSFGQGKGNTIYF	TGTGCCAGCAGCTTCGGACAGGGGAAAGGAAACACCATATATTTT
NA	TRBJ2-3	NA	TRBV18	CASSLHLRTQYF	TGTGCCAGCTCACTACACCTCCGCACGCAGTATTTT